A selection of T cell receptor beta chains follows, all from one sample in a study of low-dose radiotherapy and immunotherapy resistance in tumors. TCRdb re-derived calls from the reads in MiXCR, one entry per CDR3 protein. The sample holds tens of thousands of distinct CDR3 sequences, roughly 24% seen once. The source material was PBMCs, sampled before treatment. Source of these receptors: a male donor with prostate cancer. Both conserved end residues are part of each CDR3. The order of the fields is CDR3 protein, CDR3 DNA, clone size, V gene, D gene, J gene. D genes are given only for firm matches. Size values are once, few and many counts, or a class for expanded clones, and some rows have none.

CASSPPAGSGGSGYEQFF | TGTGCCAGCAGCCCTCCGGCGGGCAGCGGGGGGTCTGGCTATGAGCAGTTCTTC | few | TRBV5-3 | TRBD2 | TRBJ2-1
CASSDLTSGGPSTDTQYF | TGCGCCAGCAGTGATTTGACTAGCGGGGGACCGAGCACAGATACGCAGTATTTT | - | TRBV10-2 | TRBD2 | TRBJ2-3
CASSSFSGNTIYF | TGTGCCAGCAGTTCCTTCTCTGGAAACACCATATATTTT | many | TRBV28 | - | TRBJ1-3
CASSPEDRSWDTQYF | TGTGCCAGCAGCCCAGAGGACCGAAGTTGGGATACGCAGTATTTT | - | TRBV11-2 | - | TRBJ2-3
CAIERDLGDEQYF | TGTGCCATCGAAAGGGACTTGGGGGACGAGCAGTACTTC | many | TRBV6-1 | - | TRBJ2-7
CASSTRTGMNYGYTF | TGCGCCAGCAGCACCCGGACAGGGATGAACTATGGCTACACCTTC | many | TRBV4-1 | TRBD1 | TRBJ1-2
CASSQEPPDTQYF | TGTGCCAGCAGCCAAGAACCCCCAGATACGCAGTATTTT | - | TRBV4-2 | - | TRBJ2-3
CASSYYGTDPYEQYF | TGTGCCAGCAGTTACTACGGGACAGACCCCTACGAGCAGTACTTC | many | TRBV6-5 | TRBD1 | TRBJ2-7
CASSQEVRKGSEAFF | TGTGCCAGCAGCCAAGAGGTACGAAAGGGGTCTGAAGCTTTCTTT | many | TRBV3-1 | - | TRBJ1-1
CASSLETRNEQFF | TGTGCCAGCAGCTTAGAGACTAGGAATGAGCAGTTCTTC | few | TRBV7-9 | - | TRBJ2-1
CASSFVRQETQYF | TGTGCCAGCAGCTTTGTGAGACAAGAGACCCAGTACTTC | many | TRBV5-4 | - | TRBJ2-5
CASRGTSGTQYEQYF | TGTGCCAGCAGGGGGACTAGCGGGACTCAGTACGAGCAGTACTTC | many | TRBV28 | TRBD2 | TRBJ2-7
CASSLGTHDQPQHF | TGTGCCAGCAGCTTAGGTACTCACGATCAGCCCCAGCATTTT | - | TRBV5-4 | - | TRBJ1-5
CASSLVTETYEQYF | TGTGCCAGCAGCCTCGTGACAGAGACCTACGAGCAGTACTTC | many | TRBV7-2 | - | TRBJ2-7
CASSSLTGAGELFF | TGTGCCAGCAGTTCTTTGACAGGGGCCGGGGAGCTGTTTTTT | medium-sized | TRBV2 | TRBD1 | TRBJ2-2
CATNSGTHTDTQYF | TGTGCCACGAATAGCGGAACCCACACAGATACGCAGTATTTT | many | TRBV10-3 | - | TRBJ2-3
CASSLRLSYEQYF | TGTGCCAGCAGCTTGCGGCTCTCCTACGAGCAGTACTTC | many | TRBV13 | - | TRBJ2-7
CASSLVPSSYNEQFF | TGTGCCAGCAGTTTAGTCCCGAGCTCCTACAATGAGCAGTTCTTC | many | TRBV27 | - | TRBJ2-1
CATRQTGVAKNIQYF | TGTGCCACCAGACAAACGGGGGTAGCCAAAAACATTCAGTACTTC | - | TRBV15 | - | TRBJ2-4
CASRQPNGEAFF | TGTGCCAGCCGACAGCCAAACGGTGAAGCTTTCTTT | many | TRBV6-6 | - | TRBJ1-1
CASSLSRAGGSNEQFF | TGTGCCAGCAGTTTATCGCGGGCGGGAGGTTCAAATGAGCAGTTCTTC | many | TRBV27 | TRBD2 | TRBJ2-1
CSARDRDRVTEAFF | TGCAGTGCTAGAGACCGGGACAGGGTCACTGAAGCTTTCTTT | few | TRBV20-1 | TRBD1 | TRBJ1-1
CASWRVPYEQYF | TGTGCCAGCTGGAGGGTGCCCTACGAGCAGTACTTC | - | TRBV27 | - | TRBJ2-7
CSAVLRVGSTDTQYF | TGCAGTGCCGTACTTAGGGTCGGAAGCACAGATACGCAGTATTTT | many | TRBV20-1 | - | TRBJ2-3
CAWSRTNSGNTIYF | TGTGCCTGGAGTCGAACCAACTCTGGAAACACCATATATTTT | few | TRBV30 | - | TRBJ1-3
CASSQDFGASYEQYF | TGTGCCAGCAGCCAAGACTTCGGGGCTTCCTACGAGCAGTACTTC | many | TRBV3-1 | - | TRBJ2-7
CASSPGPGKNTEAFF | TGTGCCAGCTCACCAGGCCCGGGAAAGAACACTGAAGCTTTCTTT | many | TRBV18 | - | TRBJ1-1
CASSSLGAPGAQETQYF | TGCGCCAGCAGCTCGCTGGGGGCCCCAGGGGCCCAAGAGACCCAGTACTTC | many | TRBV5-1 | - | TRBJ2-5